These 31 T cell receptor beta chains were sequenced from one sample in a study of blood T cell repertoires in COVID-19. The data were produced by immunoSEQ multiplex PCR, yet TCRdb's version contains in-frame clones alone and is incomplete. The sample shows 150,000 or so clones, 85% to 95% of them seen only once. Sequencing was performed on peripheral blood. These receptor sequences come from a man aged 50-60 years with acute or convalescent COVID-19.

About this clone: Within the sample, other DNA sequences also encode this same CDR3. The chain carries TRBV5-1 and TRBJ2-7; maybe TRBD2 (6 bases). Germline V gene lookup returns CDR1 SGHRS and CDR2 YFSETQ. CDR3 length: 14 residues. The ends were cut back, 3 bases at V and 0 bases at J, with 10 bases in the middle. In nucleotides, the CDR3 is TGCGCCAGCAGCTCAGGAGGGAGCTCCTACGAGCAGTACTTC. Its translation is CASSSGGSSYEQYF.

The J gene is TRBJ1-2, the V gene TRBV5-6; 9 bases align to TRBD1. There are 12 residues in the CDR3. Germline CDR1 reads SGHDT; CDR2 reads YYEEEE. V lost 3 bases and J lost 7; bases outside the gene matches: 1. The CDR3 DNA is TGTGCCAGCAGCTCACAGGGGGCTGGCTACACCTTC. It is translated as CASSSQGAGYTF.

This clone appeared once. The genes are TRBV4-1 and TRBJ2-1; 9 bases map to TRBD1. Germline V gene lookup returns CDR1 MGHRA and CDR2 YSYEKL. The ends lost 3 bases at V and 6 bases at J; junction bases unmatched: 6. The CDR3 loop spans 15 amino acids. In DNA, the CDR3 is TGCGCCAGCAGCCATGGGACAGGGAGGGGCAATGAGCAGTTCTTC. It codes for CASSHGTGRGNEQFF.

The chain links TRBV24-1 to TRBJ2-7, with a possible D match to TRBD1 (5 bases). CDR1 and CDR2 (germline): KGHDR, SFDVKD. The CDR3 consists of 13 residues. Trimming cost V 10 bases and J 1 base, with 13 bases left between them. CDR3 DNA: TGTGCCACTCAAAGCGACAGATCCTACGAGCAGTACTTC. Protein: CATQSDRSYEQYF.

The rearrangement uses TRBV28 and TRBJ1-4; 10 bases are shared with TRBD1. After removal of 3 bases from V and 9 bases from J, the junction contained 4 bases not matched to a gene. The germline gives CDR1 MDHEN, CDR2 SYDVKM. CDR3 length: 14 residues. The CDR3 loop is CASSFGTGAQKLFF. The CDR3 DNA reads TGTGCCAGCAGTTTCGGGACAGGGGCGCAAAAACTGTTTTTT. The whole variable domain, remainder taken from reference TRBV28 and TRBJ1-4, is DVKVTQSSRYLVKRTGEKVFLECVQDMDHENMFWYRQDPGLGLRLIYFSYDVKMKEKGDIPEGYSVSREKKERFSLILESASTNQTSMYLCASSFGTGAQKLFFGSGTQLSVL.

V is TRBV6-5 and J is TRBJ2-7; D might be TRBD1 (6 bases). The length of the CDR3 is 14 residues. V was trimmed by 7 bases and J by 1 base, leaving 14 bases between them. The germline gives CDR1 MNHEY, CDR2 SVGAGI. The CDR3 DNA sequence: TGTGCCAGCACCTGGACAGTCCCTTCCTACGAGCAGTACTTC. It encodes CASTWTVPSYEQYF.

The rearrangement uses TRBV29-1 and TRBJ2-1; TRBD2 matches at 7 bases. The V and J ends lost 2 bases and 10 bases, in that order; junction bases with no gene match: 5. CDR3 size: 12 residues. The germline V gene encodes CDR1 SQVTM and CDR2 ANQGSEA. The CDR3 region is CSVENSGLEQFF. The CDR3 region has the DNA TGCAGCGTTGAAAATTCGGGACTAGAGCAGTTCTTC.

The rearrangement joins TRBV28 to TRBJ1-5, with TRBD1 identical over 8 bases. The CDR3 length is 14 residues. Germline values: CDR1 MDHEN, CDR2 SYDVKM. The J segment lost 5 bases and the V segment lost 3 bases, leaving 3 bases of the junction unmatched. As DNA, the CDR3 is TGTGCCAGCAGTTTCGGGACAGGTGATCAGCCCCAGCATTTT. Translated, it gives CASSFGTGDQPQHF. The variable domain in full, with the rest retrieved from reference TRBV28 and TRBJ1-5, is DVKVTQSSRYLVKRTGEKVFLECVQDMDHENMFWYRQDPGLGLRLIYFSYDVKMKEKGDIPEGYSVSREKKERFSLILESASTNQTSMYLCASSFGTGDQPQHFGDGTRLSIL.

This chain joins TRBV4-1 and TRBJ1-2; D is ambiguous. The V and J ends lost 0 bases and 4 bases respectively, with 15 bases between them. Germline CDR1 MGHRA, CDR2 YSYEKL. The CDR3 runs to 16 residues. CDR3 coding DNA: TGCGCCAGCAGCCAAGATTCGAGGGTAACGAGCTATGGCTACACCTTC. Protein sequence: CASSQDSRVTSYGYTF.

The rearrangement uses TRBV7-2 and TRBJ1-1; TRBD1 is a possible D gene (5 bases). The CDR3 is made up of 12 amino acids. V was pared by 2 bases and J by 7 bases, with 8 bases between. CDR1 and CDR2 (germline): SGHTA, FQGNSA. The CDR3 loop is CASSLQTGEAFF. The CDR3 nucleotides read TGTGCCAGCAGCTTACAAACAGGTGAAGCTTTCTTT.

V is TRBV9 and J is TRBJ1-1, with a tentative D call TRBD1 (6 bases). Germline loops: CDR1 SGDLS, CDR2 YYNGEE. This CDR3 is built from 15 residues. Trimming shortened V by 6 bases and J by 3 bases, and 18 bases separated the two germline ends. This CDR3 reads CASTLGGGVDTEAFF. The DNA of the CDR3 is TGTGCCAGCACACTAGGGGGGGGCGTTGACACTGAAGCTTTCTTT.

V is TRBV19 and J is TRBJ1-5; 7 bases map to TRBD1. Germline-derived CDR1 and CDR2 are LNHDA and SQIVND (reference sequence). V was clipped by 5 bases and J by 5 bases; unmatched bases: 6. The CDR3 is made up of 14 amino acids. The DNA of the CDR3 is TGTGCCAGTAGTGACAGGGTCGAGGATCAGCCCCAGCATTTT. Translating gives CASSDRVEDQPQHF.

The chain joins TRBV10-3 to TRBJ1-2; D is perhaps TRBD1 (5 bases). This CDR3 has 14 amino acids. Trimming removed 6 bases at V and 8 bases at J, with 19 bases between. Germline values: CDR1 ENHRY, CDR2 SYGVKD. The CDR3 sequence: CAISTAAPGGGYTF. Here the CDR3 DNA reads TGTGCCATCAGCACAGCCGCCCCGGGGGGGGGCTACACCTTC.

The chain recombines TRBV27 with TRBJ1-1; perhaps TRBD1 as D (5 bases). The CDR3 is 15 residues long. Germline lookup yields CDR1 MNHEY and CDR2 SMNVEV (reference sequence). Trimming took off 2 bases at V and 4 bases at J, with 14 bases between the two ends. CDR3 in amino acids: CASSLQGTGVTEAFF. For the CDR3, the DNA is TGTGCCAGCAGTTTACAGGGTACAGGCGTCACTGAAGCTTTCTTT.

The chain combines TRBV7-8 with TRBJ1-4; tentatively, D is TRBD1 (6 bases). CDR1 and CDR2 (germline): SGHVS, FQNEAQ. Between the trimmed V and J ends, which lost 2 bases and 5 bases, there was a span of 15 bases. The CDR3 has 16 residues. The CDR3 DNA follows: TGTGCCAGCAGCTTACGTCGACAGGCGATGAATGAAAAACTGTTTTTT. Residues: CASSLRRQAMNEKLFF.

V and J are TRBV6-5 and TRBJ2-7; D unresolved. Germline V gene lookup returns CDR1 MNHEY and CDR2 SVGAGI. The CDR3 spans 12 residues. The V end was cut by 7 bases, the J end by 4 bases, with 11 bases between. The CDR3 DNA sequence: TGTGCCAGCATATACAACAAATACGAGCAGTACTTC. It specifies CASIYNKYEQYF.

The chain links TRBV10-3 to TRBJ2-1; unclear D gene. Looked up from germline, CDR1 is ENHRY and CDR2 is SYGVKD. This CDR3 has 13 amino acids. Trimming cost V 0 bases and J 8 bases, with 8 bases left between them. This CDR3 reads CAISESFVYEQFF. CDR3 nucleotides: TGTGCCATCAGTGAGTCTTTTGTCTATGAGCAGTTCTTC.

This chain joins TRBV7-9 and TRBJ2-5; D might be TRBD1 (5 bases). This CDR3 region has 15 residues. The V and J ends lost 2 bases and 5 bases respectively, with 15 bases between them. Germline CDR1 reads SEHNR; CDR2 reads FQNEAQ (reference sequence). Here the CDR3 reads CASSLPGASGETQYF. The CDR3 DNA reads TGTGCCAGCAGCTTACCTGGGGCTAGTGGGGAGACCCAGTACTTC.

The chain couples TRBV19 to TRBJ2-6, with 9 bases that match TRBD1. Germline loops: CDR1 LNHDA, CDR2 SQIVND (reference sequence). The CDR3 extends over 17 amino acids. V lost 4 bases and J lost 4; bases outside the gene matches: 8. The CDR3 reads CASSNRGPTLGANVLTF. In DNA, the CDR3 is TGTGCCAGTAGTAACAGGGGGCCCACTCTGGGGGCCAACGTCCTGACTTTC. The variable domain in full, with the rest retrieved from reference TRBV19 and TRBJ2-6, is DGGITQSPKYLFRKEGQNVTLSCEQNLNHDAMYWYRQDPGQGLRLIYYSQIVNDFQKGDIAEGYSVSREKKESFPLTVTSAQKNPTAFYLCASSNRGPTLGANVLTFGAGSRLTVL.

This clone has just a few counts. The rearrangement joins TRBV7-9 to TRBJ2-2; 15 nucleotides agree with TRBD2. The CDR3 totals 17 residues. CDR1 and CDR2 from the germline V gene are SEHNR and FQNEAQ (reference sequence). With V trimmed by 6 bases and J by 0 bases, 2 bases remained unmatched. The CDR3 is CASRGTSGRSNTGELFF. The CDR3 DNA sequence: TGTGCCAGCAGAGGGACTAGCGGGAGGTCGAACACCGGGGAGCTGTTTTTT.

The CDR3 is CATSLGAAYEQYV. Written as DNA, the CDR3 is TGTGCCACCAGCCTGGGGGCAGCCTACGAGCAGTACGTC. The genes are TRBV15 and TRBJ2-7; D is possibly TRBD1 (6 bases). The germline V gene has CDR1 LNHNV and CDR2 YYDKDF (reference sequence). V lost 5 bases, J lost 2 bases, and 10 bases lay in between. There are 13 residues in the CDR3.

The rearrangement links TRBV11-2 to TRBJ2-2, with TRBD1 matching over 7 bases. Germline V gene sequence: CDR1 SGHAT, CDR2 FQNNGV. This CDR3 has 14 amino acids. Trimming removed 5 bases from V and 4 bases from J; junction bases left unmatched: 4. CDR3: CASSGAGGTGELFF. CDR3 in DNA: TGTGCCAGCAGCGGCGCAGGGGGCACCGGGGAGCTGTTTTTT.

The chain uses TRBV30 and TRBJ2-6, with 8 nucleotides matching TRBD2. This CDR3 is 15 amino acids long. The germline gives CDR1 GTSNPN, CDR2 SVGIG (reference sequence). Losses at the gene ends were 2 bases for V and 2 bases for J; bases not matched to a gene: 2. CDR3 sequence reads: CAWSNGGAGANVLTF. CDR3 nucleotides: TGTGCCTGGAGTAACGGGGGGGCTGGGGCCAACGTCCTGACTTTC.

The V call is TRBV28, the J call TRBJ2-3; TRBD1 might be the D (6 bases). The CDR3 covers 19 residues. Germline V gene sequence: CDR1 MDHEN, CDR2 SYDVKM. Between the trimmed V and J ends, which lost 5 bases and 2 bases, there was a span of 26 bases. The CDR3: CASSHRVTRKPPHTDTQYF. DNA of the CDR3: TGTGCCAGCAGTCACAGGGTAACAAGGAAACCCCCGCACACAGATACGCAGTATTTT. Combining the CDR3 with reference TRBV28 and TRBJ2-3 gives the whole variable domain DVKVTQSSRYLVKRTGEKVFLECVQDMDHENMFWYRQDPGLGLRLIYFSYDVKMKEKGDIPEGYSVSREKKERFSLILESASTNQTSMYLCASSHRVTRKPPHTDTQYFGPGTRLTVL.

This chain connects TRBV1 to TRBJ2-1; the table's D call of TRBD2 was not tested on the DNA. TRBV1 is a pseudogene segment. The CDR3 length is 18 residues. CDR3: CTSSQFFRLTHSYNEQFF. The DNA of the CDR3 is TGCACCAGCAGCCAATTTTTCAGACTAACTCACTCCTACAATGAGCAGTTCTTC.

The V gene is TRBV24-1, the J gene TRBJ1-5, with D possibly matching TRBD1 (5 bases). Trimming shortened V by 9 bases and J by 2 bases, and 16 bases separated the two germline ends. CDR1 is KGHDR, CDR2 SFDVKD, per germline. This CDR3 contains 15 residues. The CDR3: CATEWRGGGNQPQHF. The CDR3 DNA reads TGTGCCACCGAGTGGAGGGGAGGAGGCAATCAGCCCCAGCATTTT.

V and J are TRBV6-2 or TRBV6-3 and TRBJ2-1; 11 nucleotides match TRBD2. CDR3 size: 17 residues. The germline gives CDR1 MNHEY, CDR2 SVGEGT. V was pared by 2 bases and J by 4 bases, with 7 bases of the junction left unmatched. The CDR3 spells CASSYPGTSGPYNEQFF. The CDR3, as DNA: TGTGCCAGCAGTTACCCAGGGACTAGCGGCCCTTACAATGAGCAGTTCTTC.

V and J are TRBV4-1 and TRBJ1-2; 7 bases match TRBD1. Germline V lookup: CDR1 MGHRA, CDR2 YSYEKL. The CDR3 spans 16 residues. The ends lost 1 base at V and 2 bases at J; junction bases unmatched: 7. The CDR3 DNA follows: TGCGCCAGCAGCCAAGTAGCAGGGGGGTACAACTATGGCTACACCTTC. This gives the protein CASSQVAGGYNYGYTF.

J is TRBJ2-7 and V is TRBV19, with D perhaps matching TRBD2 (6 bases). V lost 1 base to trimming and J lost 6 bases, with 13 bases between them. Germline lookup yields CDR1 LNHDA and CDR2 SQIVND (reference sequence). The CDR3 length is 14 residues. CDR3 region: CASSIALAVGEQYV. The CDR3 bases are TGTGCCAGTAGTATAGCACTAGCTGTTGGCGAGCAGTACGTC.

This sequence joins TRBV27 and TRBJ1-1, with a tentative D call TRBD1 (5 bases). V dropped 3 bases and J dropped 1 base, with 9 bases sitting between them. This CDR3 has 14 amino acids. CDR1 MNHEY and CDR2 SMNVEV come from the germline V gene (reference sequence). CDR3 loop: CASSLWGPNTEAFF. DNA for the CDR3: TGTGCCAGCAGTTTGTGGGGCCCGAACACTGAAGCTTTCTTT.

CDR3 DNA: TGTGCCAGCAGTTTAGGGGAGGGGAACGCTTTCTTT. Translated: CASSLGEGNAFF. This rearrangement joins TRBV28 to TRBJ1-1; possibly TRBD1 for D (5 bases). The CDR3 totals 12 residues. V lost 2 bases to trimming and J lost 11 bases, with 12 bases between them. Germline CDR1 is MDHEN and CDR2 is SYDVKM.